A single sample gave rise to the 13 T cell receptor beta chains below, sequenced in a study of blood T cell repertoires in COVID-19. Sequenced by immunoSEQ multiplex PCR; TCRdb stores in-frame clones only, minus some. The table has some 45,000 clones, over 70% seen once. The sample was peripheral blood. These receptors were taken from a human donor with active COVID-19. The donor label of this sample is uncertain.

The V and J genes are TRBV12-3 or TRBV12-4 and TRBJ1-4; maybe TRBD1 (5 bases). CDR3 length equals 12 residues. With 2 bases removed from V and 11 bases from J, the gap between germline ends came to 9 bases. DNA of the CDR3: TGTGCCAGCAGTTTATTCGGGGGGAAACTGTTTTTT. This codes for CASSLFGGKLFF.

The rearrangement links TRBV14 to TRBJ2-5; D is unresolved. In germline, CDR1 is SGHDN, CDR2 FVKESK. Trimming left V 7 bases short and J 2 bases short, with 17 bases between. The length of the CDR3 is 15 residues. The CDR3 DNA sequence: TGTGCCAGCACCCCACTGGGCCAAGCTCAAGAGACCCAGTACTTC. It is translated as CASTPLGQAQETQYF.

CDR3: CASSPPGLAGKNEQFF. The CDR3 nucleotides are TGTGCCAGCAGCCCTCCGGGACTAGCGGGGAAGAATGAGCAGTTCTTC. V gene TRBV9 combines with J gene TRBJ2-1; TRBD2 matches 13 bases. The germline V gene has CDR1 SGDLS and CDR2 YYNGEE. There are 16 residues in the CDR3. V dropped 4 bases and J dropped 7; count of bases not matched to a gene: 8.

This chain connects TRBV2 to TRBJ1-5, with D maybe TRBD1 (6 bases). Germline lookup yields CDR1 SNHLY and CDR2 FYNNEI. V was trimmed by 6 bases and J by 0 bases, leaving 15 bases between them. The CDR3 sequence is 16 residues long. The CDR3 region has the DNA TGTGCCAGCAGAGTCCCGGGACACAATAGCAATCAGCCCCAGCATTTT. It codes for CASRVPGHNSNQPQHF.

The V gene is TRBV12-5, the J gene TRBJ2-2; a weak D match, TRBD1 (5 bases). Germline V gene sequence: CDR1 LGHNT, CDR2 FRNRAP. Trimming cost V 1 base and J 6 bases, with 9 bases left between them. The CDR3 totals 14 residues. This CDR3 reads CASGLAGIPGELFF. Written as DNA, the CDR3 is TGTGCTAGTGGTTTGGCAGGGATTCCCGGGGAGCTGTTTTTT.

The V call is TRBV5-4, the J call TRBJ1-6; TRBD1 matches at 8 bases. V lost 3 bases, J lost 9 bases, and 8 bases stayed unmatched. Germline CDR1 reads SGHNT; CDR2 reads YYREEE (reference sequence). The CDR3 covers 15 residues. The CDR3 reads CASSSTTGVSSPLHF. In nucleotides, the CDR3 is TGTGCCAGCAGCTCCACGACAGGGGTGAGTTCACCCCTCCACTTT.

The CDR3 region is CATSDSITGIPRPDEQFF. The CDR3 nucleotides are TGTGCCACCAGTGATTCCATTACCGGGATCCCCAGACCCGATGAGCAGTTCTTC. The chain uses TRBV24-1 and TRBJ2-1; weak D call: TRBD2 (5 bases). The CDR3 length is 18 residues. Germline values: CDR1 KGHDR, CDR2 SFDVKD. Trimming removed 2 bases from V and 8 bases from J, with 24 bases in between.

The V call is TRBV6-5, the J call TRBJ2-7; TRBD1 aligns across 7 bases. Per germline, CDR1 MNHEY and CDR2 SVGAGI. V was pared by 6 bases and J by 4 bases, with 6 bases of the junction left unmatched. CDR3 size: 13 residues. The CDR3 DNA is TGTGCCAGCAGCCGACAGGGCGTTTACGAGCAGTACTTC. As protein: CASSRQGVYEQYF.

The chain carries TRBV20-1 and TRBJ1-3, with D hard to call. V was clipped by 4 bases and J by 8 bases, with 9 bases between them. CDR3 size: 11 residues. CDR1 and CDR2 (germline): DFQATT, SNEGSKA (reference sequence). For the CDR3, the DNA is TGCAGTGCTAACAGCGGGGACACCATATATTTT. This codes for CSANSGDTIYF.

This clone occurred a few times. The CDR3 loop is CASSVDQATYNEQFF. The CDR3 DNA is TGTGCCAGCAGCGTAGACCAGGCAACCTACAATGAGCAGTTCTTC. V gene TRBV9 combines with J gene TRBJ2-1; D unresolved. From germline, CDR1 is SGDLS and CDR2 YYNGEE. CDR3 length: 15 residues. V was trimmed by 0 bases and J by 2 bases, leaving 9 bases between them.

V gene TRBV18 combines with J gene TRBJ2-1; 9 nucleotides align to TRBD2. Trimming at V came to 1 base and at J to 7 bases, leaving 5 bases not matched to a gene. This CDR3 contains 15 residues. Looked up from germline, CDR1 is KGHSH and CDR2 is LQKENI. The DNA for the CDR3 is TGTGCCAGCTCACCACTAGCGGGAGTGGGGAATGAGCAGTTCTTC. Protein sequence: CASSPLAGVGNEQFF.

The V gene is TRBV5-6, the J gene TRBJ1-5; possible D gene TRBD1, 5 bases. CDR3 length: 15 residues. The germline V and J ends were trimmed by 1 base and 4 bases, with 12 bases remaining between them. Germline-derived CDR1 and CDR2 are SGHDT and YYEEEE. CDR3 region: CASSLSRQSNQPQHF. The CDR3 DNA sequence: TGTGCCAGCAGCTTGTCGCGACAGAGTAATCAGCCCCAGCATTTT.

This rearrangement joins TRBV7-3 to TRBJ2-3; D is undetermined. Germline CDR1 is SGHTA and CDR2 is FQGTGA. Trimming shortened V by 7 bases and J by 0 bases, and 11 bases separated the two germline ends. The CDR3 extends over 14 amino acids. The CDR3 nucleotides read TGTGCCAGCAAACGAAGCACCAGCACAGATACGCAGTATTTT. It specifies CASKRSTSTDTQYF. The entire variable domain, with the rest obtained from reference TRBV7-3 and TRBJ2-3, is as follows: GAGVSQTPSNKVTEKGKYVELRCDPISGHTALYWYRQSLGQGPEFLIYFQGTGAADDSGLPNDRFFAVRPEGSVSTLKIQRTERGDSAVYLCASKRSTSTDTQYFGPGTRLTVL.